The TCR beta chain under discussion was sequenced for a study of T cells expressing NK-cell markers. Whole-study results and caveats: In five or six donors, dominant CD3+CD56+NKG2C+ clonotypes ranked among the top 10 CD8+ clonotypes. Once again these clonotypes came out on top in the CD3+CD56-NKG2C+ fraction of a few donors.

Comment on this clonotype: What it binds is not known.

The authors generated TCR beta cDNA through 5'RACE template switching with UMIs. Reprocessing the 5' RACE reads, TCRdb reports a single entry for every CDR3 protein and omits DNA. Its table records over 150,000 distinct CDR3 sequences. The source is a man aged 18 to 69 in good health. Sample: blood T cells: a sorted CD56 or NKG2C T cell subset, CD4+ or CD8+ T cells, or bulk PBMC T cells (not recorded which).

CDR3 sequence: CASRGEWSYEQYF. The chain recombines TRBV25-1 with TRBJ2-7; TCRdb gives TRBD1 as the D gene, but with no DNA this cannot be confirmed. The germline V gene has CDR1 MGHDK and CDR2 SYGVNS. The CDR3 extends over 13 amino acids.